Below, 29 T cell receptor beta chains from the same sample are listed, as sequenced in a study of blood T cells in healthy people across ages. Alongside a J-beta primer mix, a sample-barcoded 5' primer served in a second PCR lasting 7 to 11 cycles. Each CDR3 protein gets one entry after TCRdb re-called the 5' RACE reads with MiXCR. The sample carries more than 650,000 distinct CDR3 sequences, 20% to 25% recorded once. The sequenced material came from blood. All receptors derive from a man in his 70s in good health.

This clonotype appeared a few times. The chain uses TRBV5-1 and TRBJ1-1, with 7 bases fitting TRBD1. V was pared by 0 bases and J by 5 bases, with 16 bases of the junction left unmatched. The germline V gene encodes CDR1 SGHRS and CDR2 YFSETQ. This CDR3 comprises 18 residues. The CDR3 bases are TGCGCCAGCAGCTTGGAGGTTAGTGTGGGACAGTTCCGAACTGAAGCTTTCTTT. It codes for CASSLEVSVGQFRTEAFF.

This sequence joins TRBV11-3 and TRBJ2-5; D ambiguous. Germline CDR1 and CDR2: SGHNT and YENEEA. CDR3 length equals 15 residues. Trimming took 2 bases from V and 0 from J, leaving 10 bases between them. The CDR3 is CASSLLGRYQETQYF. The CDR3 DNA reads as TGTGCCAGCAGCTTATTAGGGCGGTACCAAGAGACCCAGTACTTC.

The chain employs TRBV5-1 and TRBJ2-6, with D tentatively TRBD1 (6 bases). The V end lost 4 bases, the J end lost 0 bases, and 11 bases lay between the germline ends. The CDR3 length is 16 residues. The germline CDR1 and CDR2 sequences are SGHRS and YFSETQ. The CDR3 sequence: CASSPKGDSGANVLTF. The CDR3 DNA is TGCGCCAGCAGCCCAAAGGGGGACTCTGGGGCCAACGTCCTGACTTTC.

This clonotype has a handful of counts. The chain is built from TRBV9 and TRBJ2-3; D is tentatively TRBD1 or TRBD2 (5 bases each). The length of the CDR3 is 15 residues. The V gene lost 2 bases and the J gene lost 4 bases, with 14 bases spanning the gap. CDR1 SGDLS and CDR2 YYNGEE come from the germline V gene. Here the CDR3 reads CASSVAGTVPDTQYF. In DNA form, the CDR3 reads TGTGCCAGCAGCGTCGCCGGGACCGTGCCAGATACGCAGTATTTT.

This clonotype was picked up a small number of times. The chain links TRBV11-2 to TRBJ2-5, with D unclear. The germline V gene has CDR1 SGHAT and CDR2 FQNNGV. The CDR3 runs to 13 residues. With 10 bases removed from V and 1 base from J, the gap between germline ends came to 13 bases. This CDR3 is CATKLGFQETQYF. In DNA form, the CDR3 reads TGTGCCACGAAGTTGGGGTTCCAAGAGACCCAGTACTTC.

The J gene is TRBJ2-3, the V gene TRBV27; TRBD2 is a possible D gene (5 bases). Germline CDR1 and CDR2: MNHEY and SMNVEV (reference sequence). The CDR3 consists of 14 residues. V lost 3 bases and J lost 3, with 10 bases in between. The CDR3 nucleotides are TGTGCCAGCAGTTTCGGGGTTTTGACAGATACGCAGTATTTT. This translates into CASSFGVLTDTQYF.

This chain links TRBV5-1 with TRBJ1-1; 12 positions agree with TRBD1. Per the germline V gene, CDR1 is SGHRS and CDR2 is YFSETQ. With V trimmed by 3 bases and J by 4 bases, 4 bases remained unmatched. There are 15 residues in the CDR3. DNA for the CDR3: TGCGCCAGCAGCTCCGCGGGACAGGGGGCCACTGAAGCTTTCTTT. Translated, it gives CASSSAGQGATEAFF.

This clonotype has just a few counts. The chain recombines TRBV6-2 or TRBV6-3 with TRBJ2-1; 12 bases match TRBD2. The tail of the sequence fits TRBJ2-7 better, so the J call may be wrong. The CDR3 totals 18 residues. Per the germline V gene, CDR1 is MNHEY and CDR2 is SVGEGT. CDR3 DNA sequence: TGTACCAGCAGGCCAGGCACGTTGACTAGCGGGAGTATCTACGAGCAGTACGTC. It is translated as CTSRPGTLTSGSIYEQYV.

This clonotype has only one observation. J is TRBJ2-7 and V is TRBV19, with 10 bases that match TRBD2. V trimming: 6 bases; J trimming: 5 bases; junction bases outside the gene matches: 7. The V gene's germline CDR1 is LNHDA and CDR2 SQIVND (reference sequence). CDR3 length: 14 amino acids. CDR3 protein: CASRLAGFVDEQYF. The CDR3 DNA sequence: TGTGCCAGTAGACTAGCGGGATTCGTCGACGAGCAGTACTTC.

This chain joins TRBV3-1 and TRBJ1-1; D remains unclear. Germline values: CDR1 LGHDT, CDR2 YNNKEL (reference sequence). The V and J ends lost 2 bases and 1 base respectively, with 8 bases between them. This CDR3 spans 14 amino acids. Here the CDR3 reads CASSQFTPNTEAFF. CDR3 DNA: TGTGCCAGCAGCCAATTCACCCCGAACACTGAAGCTTTCTTT.

The chain uses TRBV12-3 or TRBV12-4 and TRBJ2-1; D gene uncertain. The CDR3 consists of 13 residues. Trimming took 3 bases from V and 8 from J, leaving 11 bases between them. The CDR3 sequence: CASSLTSVHEQFF. The DNA of the CDR3 is TGTGCCAGCAGTTTGACCAGCGTCCATGAGCAGTTCTTC.

The chain carries TRBV3-1 and TRBJ2-5; weak D call: TRBD1 (6 bases). The CDR3 has 15 residues. Germline-derived CDR1 and CDR2 are LGHDT and YNNKEL (reference sequence). V was trimmed by 0 bases and J by 2 bases, leaving 10 bases between them. CDR3 nucleotides: TGTGCCAGCAGCCAAGATCAAGGACAGCAAGAGACCCAGTACTTC. Translating gives CASSQDQGQQETQYF.

This clonotype was seen a single time. The chain combines TRBV10-3 with TRBJ1-3; TRBD1 might be the D (6 bases). Germline CDR1 and CDR2: ENHRY and SYGVKD. CDR3 length: 16 residues. Trimming left V 3 bases short and J 4 bases short, with 16 bases between. This CDR3 reads CAISDSGVFSGNTIYF. CDR3 DNA: TGTGCCATCAGTGATTCAGGGGTATTCTCAGGAAACACCATATATTTT.

The chain has TRBV20-1 and TRBJ1-1; unclear D gene. V lost 3 bases, J lost 11 bases, and 13 bases lay in between. This CDR3 comprises 11 residues. The V gene's germline CDR1 is DFQATT and CDR2 SNEGSKA (reference sequence). For the CDR3, the DNA is TGCAGTGCTAGCCGCGCAGGCTTTGCTTTCTTT. Translating it yields CSASRAGFAFF.

A few counts support this clonotype. This chain links TRBV13 with TRBJ2-1; tentatively, D is TRBD1 or TRBD2 (5 bases each). The J call is in doubt because the DNA end fits TRBJ2-7 better. The CDR3 contains 14 residues. The germline CDR1 and CDR2 sequences are PRHDT and FYEKMQ (reference sequence). The CDR3: CASSSRDGRYEQYF. The CDR3 region has the DNA TGTGCCAGCAGCTCCCGGGACGGCCGCTACGAGCAGTACTTC.

This clonotype has just a few counts. The chain recombines TRBV20-1 with TRBJ2-3; 11 nucleotides line up with TRBD2. Germline values: CDR1 DFQATT, CDR2 SNEGSKA (reference sequence). V gave up 5 bases and J gave up 2 bases; unmatched junction bases: 3. CDR3 length equals 14 residues. CDR3 protein: CSALSGGATDTQYF. CDR3 sequence (DNA): TGCAGTGCTCTTAGCGGGGGGGCCACAGATACGCAGTATTTT.

V gene TRBV5-1 combines with J gene TRBJ1-1; 7 nucleotides agree with TRBD1. The V and J ends lost 3 bases and 0 bases, in that order; junction bases with no gene match: 5. This CDR3 has 15 residues. CDR1 is SGHRS and CDR2 is YFSETQ in the germline V gene. As DNA, the CDR3 is TGCGCCAGCAGCTGGACAGGCCAAATGAACACTGAAGCTTTCTTT. Translation gives CASSWTGQMNTEAFF.

This clonotype was detected a few times. CDR3 protein: CASEPTDTQYF. The CDR3 region has the DNA TGTGCCAGCGAACCTACAGATACGCAGTATTTT. The rearrangement links TRBV2 to TRBJ2-3; no clear D. CDR1 and CDR2 from the germline V gene are SNHLY and FYNNEI. There are 11 residues in the CDR3. V was shortened by 8 bases and J by 3 bases, with 6 bases between the two germline ends.

The chain carries TRBV3-1 and TRBJ2-1, with D maybe TRBD2 (6 bases). The CDR3 covers 13 residues. With 4 bases removed from V and 6 bases from J, the gap between germline ends came to 10 bases. Germline V gene lookup returns CDR1 LGHDT and CDR2 YNNKEL (reference sequence). CDR3 nucleotide sequence: TGTGCCAGCAGCCGGGGACTTCCCAATGAGCAGTTCTTC. It is translated as CASSRGLPNEQFF.

The chain has TRBV29-1 and TRBJ1-2; TRBD1 aligns across 9 bases. The CDR3 consists of 15 residues. CDR1 is SQVTM, CDR2 ANQGSEA, per germline. J gave up 2 bases and V 3 bases, and 7 bases lay outside the gene matches. The CDR3: CSVERTGATNYGYTF. CDR3 bases: TGCAGCGTTGAGCGGACAGGGGCCACCAACTATGGCTACACCTTC.

A few counts support this clonotype. The chain has TRBV6-5 and TRBJ2-1, with D possibly TRBD2 on 6 matching bases. Trimming took 6 bases from V and 4 from J, leaving 13 bases between them. The CDR3 consists of 14 residues. The germline V gene has CDR1 MNHEY and CDR2 SVGAGI. The CDR3 DNA reads as TGTGCCAGCAGGCTCATCGGGGGATACAATGAGCAGTTCTTC. Its translation: CASRLIGGYNEQFF.

In its sample, this clonotype was seen a few times. The chain couples TRBV18 to TRBJ2-7; 8 bases are a match to TRBD1. The CDR3 contains 15 residues. Germline assignment: CDR1 KGHSH and CDR2 LQKENI. The ends lost 4 bases at V and 5 bases at J; junction bases unmatched: 10. The CDR3 region is CASSQRTGQDHEQYF. CDR3 DNA sequence: TGTGCCAGCTCACAACGGACAGGGCAGGATCACGAGCAGTACTTC.

In the case of this clonotype: The germline gene is not matched at one end of the junction; a read error may be the cause. This chain joins TRBV29-1 and TRBJ2-3, with 9 positions matching TRBD1. CDR1 is SQVTM, CDR2 ANQGSEA, per germline. The CDR3 contains 14 residues. This chain's CDR3 is CSAEQGASTDTQYF. The CDR3 DNA is TGCAGCGCTGAACAGGGGGCGAGCACAGATACGCAGTATTTT.

This rearrangement joins TRBV6-6 to TRBJ2-7; no clear D gene. There are 13 residues in the CDR3. With 2 bases removed from V and 6 bases from J, the gap between germline ends came to 11 bases. Germline CDR1 and CDR2: MNHNY and SVGAGI (reference sequence). In DNA form, the CDR3 reads TGTGCCAGCAGTTACCTTCAGTTTGCCGAGCAGTACTTC. Its translation: CASSYLQFAEQYF.

The chain combines TRBV9 with TRBJ1-4, with a possible D match to TRBD1 (6 bases). The germline CDR1 and CDR2 sequences are SGDLS and YYNGEE. The CDR3 contains 14 residues. V lost 4 bases, J lost 7 bases, and 14 bases lay in between. CDR3 in amino acids: CASSQRQAGEKLFF. The CDR3 DNA reads TGTGCCAGCAGCCAAAGACAGGCCGGTGAAAAACTGTTTTTT.

Comments on this clonotype: One end of the junction fails to match germline, which may point to a read error. This sequence joins TRBV19 and TRBJ1-1; perhaps TRBD1 as D (6 bases). CDR1 is LNHDA and CDR2 is SQIVND in the germline V gene (reference sequence). The CDR3 runs to 18 residues. The CDR3 nucleotides read TGTGCCAGTAGTATAGACATAATATCGGGGGCCCGCAACACCGAAGCTTTCTTT. Its protein product is CASSIDIISGARNTEAFF.

The chain has TRBV5-4 and TRBJ2-5; D unclear. There are 15 residues in the CDR3. Trimming pared 0 bases from V and 3 bases from J, leaving 12 bases between. Germline V gives CDR1 SGHNT, CDR2 YYREEE (reference sequence). The CDR3 DNA reads TGTGCCAGCAGCTTGGACGGACCATCCAAAGAGACCCAGTACTTC. Translation gives CASSLDGPSKETQYF.

The table lists this clonotype with many counts. CDR3 sequence: CASSLQPWTINTGELFF. The CDR3 nucleotides read TGTGCCAGCAGCTTACAGCCTTGGACTATCAACACCGGGGAGCTGTTTTTT. The chain combines TRBV7-2 with TRBJ2-2; D may be TRBD2 (6 bases). This CDR3 region has 17 residues. The V gene lost 2 bases and the J gene lost 2 bases, with 15 bases spanning the gap. Germline CDR1 reads SGHTA; CDR2 reads FQGNSA.

This clonotype was counted ten times or more. The V call is TRBV4-3, the J call TRBJ1-1; no clear D. Deletions cut 0 bases from V and 5 bases from J, with 10 bases between. The CDR3 consists of 14 residues. CDR1 is LGHNA and CDR2 is YSLEER in the germline V gene. The CDR3: CASSQDTSRTEAFF. As DNA, the CDR3 is TGCGCCAGCAGCCAAGACACCTCTAGAACTGAAGCTTTCTTT.